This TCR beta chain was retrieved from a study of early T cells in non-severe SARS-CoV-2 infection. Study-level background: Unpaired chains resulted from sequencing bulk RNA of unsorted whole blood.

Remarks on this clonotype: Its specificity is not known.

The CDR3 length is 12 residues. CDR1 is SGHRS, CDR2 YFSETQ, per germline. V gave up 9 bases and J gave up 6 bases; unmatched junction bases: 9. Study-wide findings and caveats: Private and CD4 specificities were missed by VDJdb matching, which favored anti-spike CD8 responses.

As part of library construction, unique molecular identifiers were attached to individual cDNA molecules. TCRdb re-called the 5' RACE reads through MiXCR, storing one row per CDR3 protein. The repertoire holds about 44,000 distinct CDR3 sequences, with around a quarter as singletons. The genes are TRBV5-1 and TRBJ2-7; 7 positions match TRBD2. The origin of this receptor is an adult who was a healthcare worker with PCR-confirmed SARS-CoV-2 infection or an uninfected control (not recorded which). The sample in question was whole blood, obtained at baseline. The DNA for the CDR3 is TGCGCCACGACCCTCCCGGGGGGCGAGCAGTACTTC. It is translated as CATTLPGGEQYF.